The present T cell receptor (beta chain) was sequenced within a study of cytomegalovirus exposure and HLA in healthy donors. Broader study findings: Diagnosis of cytomegalovirus status made by the classifier reportedly showed high specificity and sensitivity.

The germline CDR1 and CDR2 sequences are SGHRS and YFSETQ. The length of the CDR3 is 17 residues. The V gene lost 3 bases and the J gene lost 0 bases, with 18 bases spanning the gap. On this clone: Its specificity is not known.

13 Jbeta primers and 60 Vbeta primers were used for the PCR. Profiling relied on immunoSEQ multiplex PCR, and the TCRdb table lists in-frame clones only, not all of them. The sample includes 150,000 to 200,000 clones, roughly 73% seen only once; the top ten take about 7.6%. The sample consisted of PBMCs. The origin of this receptor is a middle-aged woman in good health and CMV-seropositive. The V gene is TRBV5-1, the J gene TRBJ2-5; maybe TRBD2 (6 bases). This CDR3 reads CASSSSRDSRYQETQYF. CDR3 bases: TGCGCCAGCAGCTCCTCACGGGACTCCCGGTACCAAGAGACCCAGTACTTC. The whole variable domain, filled in from reference TRBV5-1 and TRBJ2-5, reads KAGVTQTPRYLIKTRGQQVTLSCSPISGHRSVSWYQQTPGQGLQFLFEYFSETQRNKGNFPGRFSGRQFSNSRSEMNVSTLELGDSALYLCASSSSRDSRYQETQYFGPGTRLLVL.